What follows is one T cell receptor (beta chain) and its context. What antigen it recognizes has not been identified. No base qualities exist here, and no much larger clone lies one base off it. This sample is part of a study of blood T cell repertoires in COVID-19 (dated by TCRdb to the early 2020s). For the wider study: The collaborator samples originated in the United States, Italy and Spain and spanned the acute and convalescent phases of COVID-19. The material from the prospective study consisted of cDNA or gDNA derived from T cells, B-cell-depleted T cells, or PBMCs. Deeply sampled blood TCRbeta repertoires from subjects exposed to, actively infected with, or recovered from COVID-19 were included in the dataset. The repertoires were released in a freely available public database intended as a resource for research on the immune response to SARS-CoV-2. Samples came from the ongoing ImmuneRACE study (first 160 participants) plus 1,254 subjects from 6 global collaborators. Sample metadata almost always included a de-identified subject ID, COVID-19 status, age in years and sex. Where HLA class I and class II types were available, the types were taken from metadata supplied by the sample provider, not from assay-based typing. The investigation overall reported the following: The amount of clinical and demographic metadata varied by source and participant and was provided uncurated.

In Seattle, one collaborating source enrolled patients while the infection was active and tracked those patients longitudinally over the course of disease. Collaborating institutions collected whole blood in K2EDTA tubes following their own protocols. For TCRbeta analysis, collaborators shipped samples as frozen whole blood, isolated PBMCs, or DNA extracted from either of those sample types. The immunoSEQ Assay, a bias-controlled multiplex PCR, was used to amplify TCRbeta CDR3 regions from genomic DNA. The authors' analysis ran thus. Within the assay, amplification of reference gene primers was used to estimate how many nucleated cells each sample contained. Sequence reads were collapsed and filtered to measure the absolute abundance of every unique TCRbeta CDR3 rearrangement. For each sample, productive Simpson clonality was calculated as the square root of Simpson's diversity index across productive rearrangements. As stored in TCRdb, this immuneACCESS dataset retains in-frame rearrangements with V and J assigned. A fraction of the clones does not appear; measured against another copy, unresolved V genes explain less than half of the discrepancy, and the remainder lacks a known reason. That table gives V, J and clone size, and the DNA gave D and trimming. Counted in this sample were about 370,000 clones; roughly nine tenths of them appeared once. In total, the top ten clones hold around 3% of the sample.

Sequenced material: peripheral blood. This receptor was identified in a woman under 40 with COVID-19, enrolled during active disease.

In nucleotide form, the sequence is TGTGCCAGCAGCCGAGACAGTGAAAAACTGTTTTTT. This is translated as CASSRDSEKLFF. The rearranged chain carries TRBV28 and TRBJ1-4, with TRBD1 as a weak D call on 5 bases. V is pared back by 6 bases and J by 7 bases, with 9 bases lying between the germline termini. There are 12 amino acids in the CDR3, from cysteine to phenylalanine inclusive. Solely the CDR3 DNA is kept, with 36 bases framed from the first base. The germline V gene encodes CDR1 MDHEN and CDR2 SYDVKM.